The 23 T cell receptor beta chains in this list originate from one sample, sequenced in a study of blood T cell repertoires in COVID-19. Only in-frame clones appear in the TCRdb table, and some are missing; sequencing was by immunoSEQ multiplex PCR. There are around 300,000 clones in the sample; 75% to 90% occur only once, and approximately 11% lies in the top ten. Sequencing was carried out using peripheral blood. The receptors were sampled from a woman in her 70s with acute or convalescent COVID-19.

This clone came up once. This chain uses TRBV2 with TRBJ2-1, with 7 positions matching TRBD2. V lost 10 bases and J lost 3; bases outside the gene matches: 6. This CDR3 contains 13 residues. Germline CDR1 is SNHLY and CDR2 is FYNNEI. CDR3 sequence reads: CATSRGNYNEQFF. The DNA of the CDR3 is TGTGCCACTTCGCGGGGGAACTACAATGAGCAGTTCTTC.

This clone has just one count. The V gene is TRBV6-5, the J gene TRBJ1-2; D might be TRBD1 (6 bases). The germline CDR1 and CDR2 sequences are MNHEY and SVGAGI. V was cut by 6 bases and J by 2 bases, with 13 bases left in between. The CDR3 spans 14 residues. The CDR3 protein is CASRGDRQNYGYTF. The DNA for the CDR3 is TGTGCCAGCAGGGGCGACAGGCAGAACTATGGCTACACCTTC.

This clone appeared a single time. Other DNA sequences in the same sample also yield this CDR3. The chain links TRBV5-1 to TRBJ2-7, with 10 bases matching TRBD2. This CDR3 contains 14 residues. V lost 4 bases to trimming and J lost 1 base; unmatched junction nucleotides: 2. Germline V gene lookup returns CDR1 SGHRS and CDR2 YFSETQ. CDR3 sequence: CASSLSGGSYEQYF. DNA of the CDR3: TGCGCCAGCAGCCTTAGCGGGGGGTCCTACGAGCAGTACTTC. The full variable domain, completed using reference TRBV5-1 and TRBJ2-7, is KAGVTQTPRYLIKTRGQQVTLSCSPISGHRSVSWYQQTPGQGLQFLFEYFSETQRNKGNFPGRFSGRQFSNSRSEMNVSTLELGDSALYLCASSLSGGSYEQYFGPGTRLTVT.

This chain connects TRBV6-5 to TRBJ2-7; 7 bases agree with TRBD2. This CDR3 region has 13 residues. The ends lost 11 bases at V and 6 bases at J; junction bases unmatched: 13. Germline assignment: CDR1 MNHEY and CDR2 SVGAGI. The CDR3 region has the DNA TGTGCCTCACGGGGGGTTAGTCGATTCGAGCAGTACTTC. As protein: CASRGVSRFEQYF.

V and J are TRBV30 and TRBJ2-7, with a tentative D call TRBD2 (5 bases). Germline CDR1 GTSNPN, CDR2 SVGIG (reference sequence). Trimming removed 5 bases at V and 6 bases at J, with 14 bases between. This CDR3 is built from 12 residues. CDR3 DNA: TGTGCCTGGTCCCTTAGAGCGGCCGAGCAGTACTTC. Protein sequence: CAWSLRAAEQYF.

This chain links TRBV5-1 with TRBJ1-1, with TRBD1 matching 7 bases. J lost 1 base, V lost 5 bases, and 11 bases had no gene match. There are 16 residues in the CDR3. Germline CDR1 reads SGHRS; CDR2 reads YFSETQ. CDR3 residues: CASSWGWTGKNTEAFF. The CDR3 region has the DNA TGCGCCAGCAGTTGGGGTTGGACAGGAAAGAACACTGAAGCTTTCTTT.

The CDR3 sequence: CASSPTGLPNYGYTF. CDR3 nucleotides: TGTGCCAGCAGCCCCACAGGGCTCCCTAACTATGGCTACACCTTC. This sequence joins TRBV7-9 and TRBJ1-2; a weak D match, TRBD1 (6 bases). Germline CDR1 and CDR2: SEHNR and FQNEAQ (reference sequence). The V end was cut by 5 bases, the J end by 0 bases, with 13 bases between. This CDR3 is 15 amino acids long.

The CDR3 loop is CASRTIMTGIAEAFF. The CDR3 DNA follows: TGTGCCAGCAGGACTATAATGACAGGGATCGCTGAAGCTTTCTTT. The gene calls are TRBV2 and TRBJ1-1; TRBD1 aligns across 7 bases. Germline V gene lookup returns CDR1 SNHLY and CDR2 FYNNEI. CDR3 length equals 15 residues. V was pared by 6 bases and J by 6 bases, with 13 bases of the junction left unmatched.

The chain links TRBV4-1 to TRBJ1-1, with D hard to call. Germline V gene sequence: CDR1 MGHRA, CDR2 YSYEKL. The CDR3 is 14 amino acids. V gave up 1 base and J gave up 1 base, with 7 bases separating them. In DNA, the CDR3 is TGCGCCAGCAGCCAAGGGAGACCGAACACTGAAGCTTTCTTT. Its translation: CASSQGRPNTEAFF.

CDR3 loop: CASSPGGGTDTQYF. CDR3 sequence (DNA): TGTGCCAGCAGCCCGGGCGGGGGCACAGATACGCAGTATTTT. The chain uses TRBV7-9 and TRBJ2-3, with TRBD2 as a possible D gene (6 bases). Germline V gene sequence: CDR1 SEHNR, CDR2 FQNEAQ (reference sequence). The CDR3 is 14 residues long. The ends were cut back, 5 bases at V and 1 base at J, with 10 bases in the middle.

Only one count was recorded for this clone. The chain links TRBV6-5 to TRBJ2-6, with 7 bases lining up with TRBD1. After removal of 7 bases from V and 1 base from J, the junction contained 4 bases not matched to a gene. CDR1 and CDR2 from the germline V gene are MNHEY and SVGAGI. The CDR3 length is 15 residues. DNA for the CDR3: TGTGCCAGCACCACACAGGGGTCTGGGGCCAACGTCCTGACTTTC. Protein: CASTTQGSGANVLTF.

This sequence joins TRBV6-5 and TRBJ2-1; D perhaps matches TRBD1 (5 bases). This CDR3 is built from 12 residues. Germline V gene lookup returns CDR1 MNHEY and CDR2 SVGAGI. V was pared by 6 bases and J by 8 bases, with 11 bases between. CDR3 sequence: CASSSDRHEQFF. The CDR3, as DNA: TGTGCCAGCAGCTCCGACAGACATGAGCAGTTCTTC.

The J gene is TRBJ2-5, the V gene TRBV6-5; 7 bases are a match to TRBD2. The CDR3 is made up of 13 amino acids. The J segment lost 5 bases and the V segment lost 6 bases, leaving 6 bases of the junction unmatched. CDR1 is MNHEY and CDR2 is SVGAGI in the germline V gene. DNA of the CDR3: TGTGCCAGCAGGGCGGGACTACTGGAGACCCAGTACTTC. As protein: CASRAGLLETQYF.

The chain uses TRBV29-1 and TRBJ1-2, with a possible D match to TRBD1 (6 bases). V was trimmed by 3 bases and J by 8 bases, leaving 16 bases between them. Germline V lookup: CDR1 SQVTM, CDR2 ANQGSEA. This CDR3 region has 13 residues. The CDR3 loop is CSVDGRGAYGYTF. CDR3 coding DNA: TGCAGCGTTGATGGCAGGGGCGCTTACGGCTACACCTTC.

The rearrangement uses TRBV7-8 and TRBJ1-2; 9 bases align to TRBD1. The V segment lost 5 bases and the J segment 4 bases; nucleotides outside the gene matches: 5. Germline lookup yields CDR1 SGHVS and CDR2 FQNEAQ. The CDR3 is 14 residues long. CDR3 region: CASSARTGAYGYTF. CDR3 nucleotide sequence: TGTGCCAGCAGCGCCCGGACAGGGGCCTATGGCTACACCTTC. The full variable domain, completed using reference TRBV7-8 and TRBJ1-2, is GAGVSQSPRYKVAKRGQDVALRCDPISGHVSLFWYQQALGQGPEFLTYFQNEAQLDKSGLPSDRFFAERPEGSVSTLKIQRTQQEDSAVYLCASSARTGAYGYTFGSGTRLTVV.

In its sample, this clone was seen once. The gene calls are TRBV2 and TRBJ1-1, with 10 bases aligning to TRBD1. There are 16 residues in the CDR3. V shed 7 bases, J shed 0 bases, and the junction held 8 bases outside the gene matches. The V gene's germline CDR1 is SNHLY and CDR2 FYNNEI. This CDR3 is CASTPGQGYMNTEAFF. In nucleotides, the CDR3 is TGTGCCAGCACCCCGGGACAGGGGTACATGAACACTGAAGCTTTCTTT.

As to this clone: At the DNA level, this CDR3 is encoded by other sequences in the same sample as well. The chain has TRBV7-2 and TRBJ2-3; possibly TRBD1 for D (6 bases). This CDR3 has 13 amino acids. V lost 4 bases to trimming and J lost 4 bases, with 9 bases between them. Germline CDR1 SGHTA, CDR2 FQGNSA. The CDR3, as DNA: TGTGCCAGCAGCTCACAGGGCGCAGATACGCAGTATTTT. The encoded protein is CASSSQGADTQYF.

The chain has TRBV10-1 and TRBJ2-1; no firm D call. The CDR3 is 15 amino acids. CDR1 WNHNN and CDR2 SYGVQD come from the germline V gene (reference sequence). Between the trimmed V and J ends, which lost 5 bases and 6 bases, there was a span of 17 bases. The CDR3 sequence is CASSPNFNPTNEQFF. The CDR3 DNA is TGCGCCAGCAGTCCTAACTTTAACCCCACCAATGAGCAGTTCTTC.

The gene calls are TRBV5-1 and TRBJ2-7, with D possibly being TRBD2 (5 bases). Trimming stripped 0 bases from V and 4 bases from J, with 8 bases between. The CDR3 has 13 residues. In germline, CDR1 is SGHRS, CDR2 YFSETQ. In DNA form, the CDR3 reads TGCGCCAGCAGCTTGGCCGAGGGATACGAGCAGTACTTC. It encodes CASSLAEGYEQYF.

The chain links TRBV10-1 to TRBJ1-1; TRBD1 matches 7 bases. The V segment lost 5 bases and the J segment 6 bases; nucleotides outside the gene matches: 9. The V gene's germline CDR1 is WNHNN and CDR2 SYGVQD (reference sequence). This CDR3 spans 14 amino acids. Here the CDR3 DNA reads TGCGCCAGCAGTAAAGACAGGGTGAGGCCTGAAGCTTTCTTT. It encodes CASSKDRVRPEAFF.

CDR3 amino acids: CASSLRQGASTEAFF. CDR3 in DNA: TGTGCCAGCAGCTTAAGACAGGGGGCAAGCACTGAAGCTTTCTTT. This sequence joins TRBV3-1 (or the pseudogene TRBV3-2) and TRBJ1-1; TRBD1 matches 10 bases. V shed 5 bases, J shed 4 bases, and the junction held 7 bases outside the gene matches. CDR3 length: 15 residues. Germline V gives CDR1 LGHDT, CDR2 YNNKEL (reference sequence).

The chain carries TRBV5-1 and TRBJ2-5; possible D gene TRBD1, 6 bases. Germline CDR1 SGHRS, CDR2 YFSETQ. The germline V and J ends were trimmed by 0 bases and 4 bases, with 19 bases remaining between them. The CDR3 contains 17 residues. As DNA, the CDR3 is TGCGCCAGCAGCTTGGGGACGTACAGGGAAGGGCGAGAGACCCAGTACTTC. Protein product: CASSLGTYREGRETQYF.

As for this clone: Other DNA sequences in the sample encode the same CDR3. The chain uses TRBV7-3 and TRBJ2-2; 11 bases are shared with TRBD2. The V gene end was trimmed by 5 bases and the J gene end by 2 bases; junction bases not matched to a gene: 7. The CDR3 extends over 17 amino acids. Germline V gives CDR1 SGHTA, CDR2 FQGTGA. CDR3 in amino acids: CASSPGLAGTNTGELFF. In DNA, the CDR3 is TGTGCCAGCAGCCCCGGACTAGCGGGTACCAACACCGGGGAGCTGTTTTTT.